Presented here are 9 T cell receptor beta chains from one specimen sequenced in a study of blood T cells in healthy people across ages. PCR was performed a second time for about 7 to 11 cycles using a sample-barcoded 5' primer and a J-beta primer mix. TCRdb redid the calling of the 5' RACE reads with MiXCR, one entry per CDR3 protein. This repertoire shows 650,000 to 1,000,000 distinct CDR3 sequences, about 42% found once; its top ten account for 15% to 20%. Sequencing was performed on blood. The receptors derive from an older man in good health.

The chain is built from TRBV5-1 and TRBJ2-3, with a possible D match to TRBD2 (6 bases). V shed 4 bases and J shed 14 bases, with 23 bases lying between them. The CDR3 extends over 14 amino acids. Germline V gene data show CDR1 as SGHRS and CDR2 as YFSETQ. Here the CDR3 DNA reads TGCGCCAGCAGCGAACAATCTAGCGAATCTCTCTTGTATTTT. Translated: CASSEQSSESLLYF.

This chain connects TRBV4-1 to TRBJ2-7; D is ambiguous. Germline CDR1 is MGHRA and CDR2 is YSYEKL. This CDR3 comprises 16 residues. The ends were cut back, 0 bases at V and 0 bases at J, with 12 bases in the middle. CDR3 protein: CASSQDCLPDSYEQYF. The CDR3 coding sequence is TGCGCCAGCAGCCAAGATTGTCTACCGGACTCCTACGAGCAGTACTTC.

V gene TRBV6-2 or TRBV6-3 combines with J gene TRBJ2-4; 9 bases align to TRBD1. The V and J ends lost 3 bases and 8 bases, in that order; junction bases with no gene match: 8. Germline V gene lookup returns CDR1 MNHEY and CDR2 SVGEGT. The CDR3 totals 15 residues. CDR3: CASSYRGQGVDIQYF. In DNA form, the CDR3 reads TGTGCCAGCAGTTATCGGGGACAGGGCGTGGACATTCAGTACTTC.

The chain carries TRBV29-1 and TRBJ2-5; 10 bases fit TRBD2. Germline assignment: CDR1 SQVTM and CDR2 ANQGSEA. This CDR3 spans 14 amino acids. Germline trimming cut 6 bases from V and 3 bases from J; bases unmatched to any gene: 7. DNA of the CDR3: TGCAGCGTGTTTCTAGCGGGGGCTGAAGAGACCCAGTACTTC. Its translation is CSVFLAGAEETQYF.

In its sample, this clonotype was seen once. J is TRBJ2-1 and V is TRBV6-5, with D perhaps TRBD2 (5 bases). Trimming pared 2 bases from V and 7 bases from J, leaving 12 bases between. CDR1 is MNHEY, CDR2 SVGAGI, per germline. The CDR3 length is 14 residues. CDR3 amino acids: CASSYSRAVNEQFF. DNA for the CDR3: TGTGCCAGCAGTTACAGCAGAGCGGTAAATGAGCAGTTCTTC.

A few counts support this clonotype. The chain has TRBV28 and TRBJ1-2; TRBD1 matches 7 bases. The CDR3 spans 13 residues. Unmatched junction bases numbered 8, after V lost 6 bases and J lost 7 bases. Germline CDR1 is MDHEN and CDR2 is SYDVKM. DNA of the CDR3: TGTGCCAGCAGCTCGACGACAGGGTCTGGCTACACCTTC. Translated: CASSSTTGSGYTF.

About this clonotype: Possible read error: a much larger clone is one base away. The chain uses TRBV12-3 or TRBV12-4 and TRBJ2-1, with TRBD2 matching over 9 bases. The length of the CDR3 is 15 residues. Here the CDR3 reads CACSLVAGAYNEQFF. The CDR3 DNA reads TGTGCCTGCAGTTTAGTAGCGGGAGCCTACAATGAGCAGTTCTTC.

Here the CDR3 reads CASSAGREKTGIEAFF. The CDR3 bases are TGTGCCAGCAGCGCAGGGAGAGAAAAGACCGGGATTGAAGCTTTCTTT. The rearrangement joins TRBV9 to TRBJ1-1; TRBD1 is a possible D gene (5 bases). The CDR3 extends over 16 amino acids. V shed 3 bases and J shed 7 bases, with 22 bases lying between them. Germline V gene sequence: CDR1 SGDLS, CDR2 YYNGEE.

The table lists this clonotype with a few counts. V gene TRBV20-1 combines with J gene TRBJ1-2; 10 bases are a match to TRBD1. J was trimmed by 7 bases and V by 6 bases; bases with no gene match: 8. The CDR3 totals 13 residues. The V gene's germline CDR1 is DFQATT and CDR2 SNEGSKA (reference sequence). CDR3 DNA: TGCAGTGCCGGACAGGGGGGTAAATCTGGCTACACCTTC. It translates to CSAGQGGKSGYTF.